This T cell receptor beta chain was identified in a study of cytomegalovirus exposure and HLA in healthy donors. Looking at the study overall: Out of 150 million to 200 million T cells, an earlier analysis found around 110 million unique TCR beta sequences in total.

Findings and limits, study-wide: Reported findings show TCR beta sequences accurately forecast HLA-A and HLA-B alleles in most subjects.

This clone showed up just a few times. The antigen is undetermined. It was with 60 Vbeta and 13 Jbeta primers that the PCR ran. The data were produced by immunoSEQ multiplex PCR, yet TCRdb's version contains in-frame clones alone and is incomplete. The sample holds roughly 130,000 clones, around 75% seen once. The germline CDR1 and CDR2 sequences are MNHEY and SVGAGI. The V end was cut by 2 bases, the J end by 0 bases, with 8 bases between. The CDR3 is made up of 15 amino acids. Material for sequencing was PBMCs. The sequence derives from a man younger than 40 in good health and CMV-seronegative. V gene TRBV6-5 combines with J gene TRBJ2-4; a weak D match, TRBD1 (6 bases). CDR3 residues: CASSYGTKAKNIQYF. As DNA, the CDR3 is TGTGCCAGCAGTTACGGGACAAAAGCCAAAAACATTCAGTACTTC.